The 26 T cell receptor beta chains reported below all come from one sample, sequenced in a study of T cells in localized non-small cell lung cancer. TCRdb's copy holds only in-frame clones and misses some; the assay was immunoSEQ multiplex PCR. Here the sample spans about 40,000 clones, around 87% being singletons. This specimen consisted of peripheral blood, obtained before any cancer treatment. The receptor set was obtained from a man between 18 and 50 years old with stage I lung adenocarcinoma.

The table lists this clone with a count of one. The CDR3 coding sequence is TGTGCCAGCAGCACCCGCAGTTTGGACAAGAACACTGAAGCTTTCTTT. This translates into CASSTRSLDKNTEAFF. The rearrangement links TRBV5-5 to TRBJ1-1; perhaps TRBD1 as D (5 bases). The CDR3 consists of 16 residues. Trimming took off 4 bases at V and 1 base at J, with 17 bases between the two ends. Germline lookup yields CDR1 SGHKS and CDR2 YYEKEE (reference sequence).

The chain couples TRBV27 to TRBJ2-5; TRBD1 or TRBD2 may be the D gene (5 bases each). V lost 6 bases and J 0 bases, leaving 5 bases between the germline ends. The V gene's germline CDR1 is MNHEY and CDR2 SMNVEV (reference sequence). CDR3 size: 12 residues. The chain's CDR3 is CASRGDQETQYF. The CDR3 coding sequence is TGTGCCAGCAGGGGGGACCAAGAGACCCAGTACTTC.

The chain has TRBV7-9 and TRBJ1-6; 9 bases match TRBD1. The CDR3 covers 15 residues. V shed 4 bases and J 10 bases; nucleotides not matched to a gene: 8. Germline lookup yields CDR1 SEHNR and CDR2 FQNEAQ (reference sequence). In DNA form, the CDR3 reads TGTGCCAGCAGCTCCTGGACAGGGGTCGGGTCACCCCTCCACTTT. It encodes CASSSWTGVGSPLHF.

The V call is TRBV5-1, the J call TRBJ2-1, with 10 bases identical to TRBD2. CDR3 size: 15 residues. V trimming: 6 bases; J trimming: 6 bases; junction bases outside the gene matches: 9. Germline loops: CDR1 SGHRS, CDR2 YFSETQ. CDR3 in DNA: TGCGCCAGCACCTCGAGGGCTAGCGGGGGCAATGAGCAGTTCTTC. Its translation: CASTSRASGGNEQFF. Full variable domain (remainder filled in from reference TRBV5-1 and TRBJ2-1): KAGVTQTPRYLIKTRGQQVTLSCSPISGHRSVSWYQQTPGQGLQFLFEYFSETQRNKGNFPGRFSGRQFSNSRSEMNVSTLELGDSALYLCASTSRASGGNEQFFGPGTRLTVL.

The chain has TRBV20-1 and TRBJ2-5; D remains ambiguous. Germline values: CDR1 DFQATT, CDR2 SNEGSKA (reference sequence). The ends were cut back, 5 bases at V and 4 bases at J, with 8 bases in the middle. The CDR3 is made up of 11 amino acids. The CDR3 nucleotides read TGCAGTGCTGAGTTCTCAGAGACCCAGTACTTC. Translated, it gives CSAEFSETQYF.

The chain links TRBV21-1 to TRBJ2-1; TRBD1, the table's D call, was not compared with the DNA. TRBV21-1 corresponds to a pseudogene. The CDR3 spans 15 residues. CDR3 sequence: CASSKAGTGLNEQFF. The CDR3 nucleotides read TGTGCCAGCAGCAAAGCAGGGACAGGGTTAAATGAGCAGTTCTTC.

The gene calls are TRBV4-3 and TRBJ2-2, with 7 bases aligning to TRBD1. The V gene's germline CDR1 is LGHNA and CDR2 YSLEER. This CDR3 spans 15 amino acids. V dropped 4 bases and J dropped 5; count of bases not matched to a gene: 7. CDR3: CASSPGGVRTGELFF. The CDR3 DNA sequence: TGCGCCAGCAGCCCAGGGGGAGTTAGGACCGGGGAGCTGTTTTTT.

The chain carries TRBV7-2 and TRBJ2-7; weak D call: TRBD1 (5 bases). CDR1 is SGHTA, CDR2 FQGNSA, per germline. This CDR3 region has 15 residues. Between the trimmed V and J ends, which lost 1 base and 1 base, there was a span of 11 bases. The DNA of the CDR3 is TGTGCCAGCAGCTTAGTGGCACAGGAGTCCTACGAGCAGTACTTC. Protein sequence: CASSLVAQESYEQYF.

The rearrangement uses TRBV28 and TRBJ1-1, with TRBD1 identical over 9 bases. This CDR3 spans 15 amino acids. V dropped 6 bases and J dropped 2; count of bases not matched to a gene: 7. The germline V gene encodes CDR1 MDHEN and CDR2 SYDVKM. CDR3 region: CASRAPGQGNTEAFF. As DNA, the CDR3 is TGTGCCAGCAGAGCACCGGGACAGGGTAACACTGAAGCTTTCTTT. The whole variable domain, filled in from reference TRBV28 and TRBJ1-1, reads DVKVTQSSRYLVKRTGEKVFLECVQDMDHENMFWYRQDPGLGLRLIYFSYDVKMKEKGDIPEGYSVSREKKERFSLILESASTNQTSMYLCASRAPGQGNTEAFFGQGTRLTVV.

The gene calls are TRBV14 and TRBJ2-3, with D perhaps matching TRBD1 or TRBD2 (6 bases each). Per germline, CDR1 SGHDN and CDR2 FVKESK. CDR3 length: 16 amino acids. Trimming took 6 bases from V and 0 from J, leaving 16 bases between them. CDR3 sequence reads: CASSRLGGLSTDTQYF. For the CDR3, the DNA is TGTGCCAGCAGTCGCTTAGGGGGGCTAAGCACAGATACGCAGTATTTT.

The chain couples TRBV5-1 to TRBJ2-7, with 10 bases that match TRBD1. V shed 3 bases and J 0 bases; nucleotides not matched to a gene: 6. Germline V gives CDR1 SGHRS, CDR2 YFSETQ. This CDR3 spans 16 amino acids. Here the CDR3 reads CASSSADRGLSYEQYF. CDR3 DNA: TGCGCCAGCAGCTCGGCAGACAGGGGGCTCTCCTACGAGCAGTACTTC.

The chain uses TRBV4-2 and TRBJ1-3; TRBD1 might be the D (5 bases). The CDR3 is 16 amino acids. Germline V CDR1 and CDR2: LGHNA, YNFKEQ. Between the trimmed V and J ends, which lost 0 bases and 0 bases, there was a span of 9 bases. CDR3 in DNA: TGTGCCAGCAGCCAAGAACAGGCTCTCTCTGGAAACACCATATATTTT. It translates to CASSQEQALSGNTIYF.

The chain uses TRBV7-3 and TRBJ1-5; no clear D gene. Germline values: CDR1 SGHTA, CDR2 FQGTGA. The CDR3 is 17 residues long. V lost 1 base, J lost 3 bases, and 16 bases lay in between. The CDR3 reads CASSLIDFGRNNQPQHF. CDR3 nucleotides: TGTGCCAGCAGCTTAATAGACTTCGGACGGAACAATCAGCCCCAGCATTTT.

This chain uses TRBV25-1 with TRBJ2-5; D perhaps matches TRBD1 (5 bases). This CDR3 has 14 amino acids. Trimming cost V 8 bases and J 2 bases, with 15 bases left between them. The germline gives CDR1 MGHDK, CDR2 SYGVNS. The CDR3 loop reads CASGPPSGQETQYF. DNA of the CDR3: TGTGCCAGCGGGCCCCCATCAGGGCAAGAGACCCAGTACTTC.

The chain combines TRBV4-2 with TRBJ1-2, with 11 nucleotides matching TRBD1. CDR3 size: 17 residues. J lost 1 base, V lost 2 bases, and 6 bases had no gene match. The germline gives CDR1 LGHNA, CDR2 YNFKEQ. CDR3 protein: CASSQNPGTGGNYGYTF. The CDR3 DNA reads TGTGCCAGCAGCCAAAACCCCGGGACAGGGGGTAACTATGGCTACACCTTC.

This chain connects TRBV18 to TRBJ1-1; a possible D gene is TRBD1 (5 bases). Between the trimmed V and J ends, which lost 6 bases and 4 bases, there was a span of 18 bases. Germline V gene sequence: CDR1 KGHSH, CDR2 LQKENI. This CDR3 contains 15 residues. CDR3 in amino acids: CASSPSLRGGTEAFF. The CDR3 DNA is TGTGCCAGCTCGCCATCGTTGAGGGGAGGCACTGAAGCTTTCTTT.

The J gene is TRBJ2-7, the V gene TRBV5-1, with 7 bases lining up with TRBD2. The CDR3 runs 15 residues. V trimming: 3 bases; J trimming: 3 bases; junction bases outside the gene matches: 9. CDR1 and CDR2 (germline): SGHRS, YFSETQ. The CDR3 loop reads CASSSPGLSIYEQYF. Here the CDR3 DNA reads TGCGCCAGCAGCTCACCGGGACTAAGTATCTACGAGCAGTACTTC.

This chain uses TRBV5-4 with TRBJ1-1, with 11 positions matching TRBD1. J lost 4 bases, V lost 4 bases, and 12 bases had no gene match. Germline loops: CDR1 SGHNT, CDR2 YYREEE (reference sequence). CDR3 length: 17 amino acids. The chain's CDR3 is CASSPRDRGIGGTEAFF. The CDR3 bases are TGTGCCAGCAGCCCGCGGGACAGGGGGATAGGTGGCACTGAAGCTTTCTTT.

V and J are TRBV6-6 and TRBJ2-7, with D possibly being TRBD2 (7 bases). Germline lookup yields CDR1 MNHNY and CDR2 SVGAGI (reference sequence). V lost 6 bases to trimming and J lost 6 bases, with 15 bases between them. The CDR3 contains 13 residues. The CDR3 sequence: CASSPAAGAEQYF. CDR3 nucleotides: TGTGCCAGCAGCCCTGCTGCGGGGGCCGAGCAGTACTTC.

The rearrangement uses TRBV6-5 and TRBJ2-7; D is perhaps TRBD1 (6 bases). V shed 6 bases and J shed 4 bases, with 10 bases lying between them. This CDR3 region has 12 residues. Germline CDR1 is MNHEY and CDR2 is SVGAGI. The CDR3 DNA is TGTGCCAGCAGCCCCAGGGGTTACGAGCAGTACTTC. It translates to CASSPRGYEQYF.

The chain employs TRBV19 and TRBJ2-3; TRBD2 agrees at 9 bases. CDR3 length: 15 amino acids. Germline loops: CDR1 LNHDA, CDR2 SQIVND (reference sequence). V was clipped by 0 bases and J by 3 bases; unmatched bases: 1. CDR3 coding DNA: TGTGCCAGTAGTATAGAGGGACTAGCAACAGATACGCAGTATTTT. Translating gives CASSIEGLATDTQYF.

The rearrangement joins TRBV10-3 to TRBJ2-5; no reliable D call. V lost 2 bases to trimming and J lost 5 bases, with 12 bases between them. The CDR3 is made up of 14 amino acids. Per the germline V gene, CDR1 is ENHRY and CDR2 is SYGVKD. The CDR3 sequence: CAISEASSLETQYF. CDR3 coding DNA: TGTGCCATCAGTGAGGCAAGTAGTCTTGAGACCCAGTACTTC.

The V gene is TRBV6-5, the J gene TRBJ1-2; 7 bases agree with TRBD1. There are 14 residues in the CDR3. Looked up from germline, CDR1 is MNHEY and CDR2 is SVGAGI. V shed 6 bases, J shed 6 bases, and the junction held 10 bases outside the gene matches. The chain's CDR3 is CASSPGQVSNGYTF. DNA for the CDR3: TGTGCCAGCAGCCCAGGACAGGTGTCAAATGGCTACACCTTC.

Of note for this clone: Other DNA sequences in the same sample also yield this CDR3. The CDR3 region has the DNA TGTGCCAGCAGCTTAGGCGGGGCCAACACCGGGGAGCTGTTTTTT. This codes for CASSLGGANTGELFF. This chain connects TRBV7-2 to TRBJ2-2; D is perhaps TRBD2 (6 bases). Trimming took 1 base from V and 2 from J, leaving 8 bases between them. Germline CDR1 SGHTA, CDR2 FQGNSA. The CDR3 totals 15 residues.

This rearrangement joins TRBV9 to TRBJ1-4; D is unresolved. The length of the CDR3 is 13 residues. Germline V CDR1 and CDR2: SGDLS, YYNGEE. Between the trimmed V and J ends, which lost 4 bases and 0 bases, there was a span of 4 bases. The CDR3 protein is CASSPSTNEKLFF. The DNA of the CDR3 is TGTGCCAGCAGCCCTTCAACTAATGAAAAACTGTTTTTT. Together with reference TRBV9 and TRBJ1-4, the CDR3 gives the full variable domain: DSGVTQTPKHLITATGQRVTLRCSPRSGDLSVYWYQQSLDQGLQFLIQYYNGEERAKGNILERFSAQQFPDLHSELNLSSLELGDSALYFCASSPSTNEKLFFGSGTQLSVL.

CDR3 coding DNA: TGTGCCAGCAGAGGGACTGCTGGGTCACCCCTCCACTTT. Translation: CASRGTAGSPLHF. This chain connects TRBV2 to TRBJ1-6; weak D call: TRBD1 (5 bases). Looked up from germline, CDR1 is SNHLY and CDR2 is FYNNEI. The CDR3 spans 13 residues. V dropped 6 bases and J dropped 10 bases, with 13 bases sitting between them.